The rows below give T cell receptor beta chains drawn from one sample of a study of cytomegalovirus exposure and HLA in healthy donors. Repertoires were generated with immunoSEQ multiplex PCR, while TCRdb's copy carries only in-frame clones and drops some. The sample lists 90,000 to 120,000 clones, about 79% seen once, with 4.5% to 7% in the top ten. The specimen was PBMCs. The receptors were sampled from a man in his 60s in good health and CMV-seropositive. Each CDR3 is given with its conserved first and last residue. The D gene is left open where the match is weak. Some rows mark clone size as missing; the rest say once, few, many or name a class of expanded clone.

DNA: TGTGCCAGCAGCCGCGGGAGGTTGAACACTGAAGCTTTCTTT
CDR3: CASSRGRLNTEAFF
V: TRBV7-8
J: TRBJ1-1
D: NA
size: NA
length: 14

DNA: TGCGCCAGCAGATATAGCGGGGAGGGGCAGTACTTC
CDR3: CASRYSGEGQYF
V: TRBV5-1
J: TRBJ2-7
D: TRBD2
size: few
length: 12

DNA: TGTGCCAGCAGCCGAACAGATCCTTACTATAATTCACCCCTCCACTTT
CDR3: CASSRTDPYYNSPLHF
V: TRBV11-2
J: TRBJ1-6
D: NA
size: NA
length: 16

DNA: TGTGCCAGCAGCCTCAGCGGGGGGCCCGACTCCTACGAGCAGTACTTC
CDR3: CASSLSGGPDSYEQYF
V: TRBV7-2
J: TRBJ2-7
D: TRBD2
size: once
length: 16

DNA: TGTTCCAGCAGCTTAGGAGTCAGGGACAATCAGCCCCAGCATTTT
CDR3: CSSSLGVRDNQPQHF
V: TRBV7-9
J: TRBJ1-5
D: NA
size: NA
length: 15

DNA: TGCAGCGCGGGAGGGTGGGAGTACAATGAGCAGTTCTTC
CDR3: CSAGGWEYNEQFF
V: TRBV29-1
J: TRBJ2-1
D: TRBD2
size: few
length: 13

DNA: TGTGCCAGCAAGACCCTTCAGGGGGTCGGTGGCTACACCTTC
CDR3: CASKTLQGVGGYTF
V: TRBV2
J: TRBJ1-2
D: TRBD1
size: NA
length: 14

DNA: TGTGCCAGCAGCCCATCGGGGTCTTATTTTTACGAGCAGTACTTC
CDR3: CASSPSGSYFYEQYF
V: TRBV7-6
J: TRBJ2-7
D: NA
size: NA
length: 15

DNA: TGTGCCAGCAGCCAACTAGCGGGTGAGACCCAGTACTTC
CDR3: CASSQLAGETQYF
V: TRBV9
J: TRBJ2-5
D: TRBD2
size: once
length: 13

DNA: TGCGCCAGCAGCCTAGGGACAGGGGGCCCCTACGAGCAGTACTTC
CDR3: CASSLGTGGPYEQYF
V: TRBV5-1
J: TRBJ2-7
D: TRBD1
size: NA
length: 15

DNA: TGTGCCATCAGTGAGTCTGCTAGCGGGAGCTCCTACGAGCAGTACTTC
CDR3: CAISESASGSSYEQYF
V: TRBV10-3
J: TRBJ2-7
D: TRBD2
size: NA
length: 16

DNA: TGTGCCAGCAGCCTGACCGACAGCTCCTACGAGCAGTACTTC
CDR3: CASSLTDSSYEQYF
V: TRBV7-3
J: TRBJ2-7
D: NA
size: NA
length: 14

DNA: TGTGCCAGCTCCGGACAGGAAGCCGGTGAAGCTTTCTTT
CDR3: CASSGQEAGEAFF
V: TRBV7-6
J: TRBJ1-1
D: TRBD1
size: few
length: 13

DNA: TGTGCCAGCAGCCAAACTAGCGGGGGGGGGAATGAGCAGTTCTTC
CDR3: CASSQTSGGGNEQFF
V: TRBV14
J: TRBJ2-1
D: TRBD2
size: NA
length: 15

DNA: TGTGCCAGCAGCTTACTAGAGCAGAGCACAGATACGCAGTATTTT
CDR3: CASSLLEQSTDTQYF
V: TRBV11-2
J: TRBJ2-3
D: NA
size: NA
length: 15

DNA: TGTGCCAGTAGCGTCAGGGGCGTTTGGAGGGAGACCCAGTACTTC
CDR3: CASSVRGVWRETQYF
V: TRBV19
J: TRBJ2-5
D: NA
size: NA
length: 15

DNA: TGCAGCGTGTCCGACATTTTGGAAGGCGAGAACTCTGGAAACACCATATATTTT
CDR3: CSVSDILEGENSGNTIYF
V: TRBV29-1
J: TRBJ1-3
D: NA
size: NA
length: 18

DNA: TGTGCCAGCTCACCATTATCCCAGGGGACCTACAATGAGCAGTTCTTC
CDR3: CASSPLSQGTYNEQFF
V: TRBV18
J: TRBJ2-1
D: NA
size: NA
length: 16

DNA: TGTGCCAGCAGCCCCGGGACAGGGAGTGAGACCCAGTACTTC
CDR3: CASSPGTGSETQYF
V: TRBV7-3
J: TRBJ2-5
D: TRBD1
size: NA
length: 14

DNA: TGTGCCAGCAGCCAAAATGAGGGCCCCTACTATGGCTACACCTTC
CDR3: CASSQNEGPYYGYTF
V: TRBV14
J: TRBJ1-2
D: NA
size: once
length: 15

DNA: TGTGCCAGCATTGGGACAGGGAGAGGAAACACCATATATTTT
CDR3: CASIGTGRGNTIYF
V: TRBV6-1
J: TRBJ1-3
D: TRBD1
size: NA
length: 14

DNA: TGTGCCATTCCGGGACAGGGTTACAATGAGCAGTTCTTC
CDR3: CAIPGQGYNEQFF
V: TRBV7-9
J: TRBJ2-1
D: TRBD1
size: NA
length: 13

DNA: TGTGCCAGTAGTAGCGGGTCGAGGGCGGCAGGATCACCCCTCCACTTT
CDR3: CASSSGSRAAGSPLHF
V: TRBV19
J: TRBJ1-6
D: NA
size: NA
length: 16

DNA: TGTGCCAGCAGTCGGGCGGGACAGCTACCCTACGAGCAGTACTTC
CDR3: CASSRAGQLPYEQYF
V: TRBV27
J: TRBJ2-7
D: NA
size: NA
length: 15

DNA: TGTGCCAGCAGCCCCCGACAGTCCCCCCAAGAGACCCAGTACTTC
CDR3: CASSPRQSPQETQYF
V: TRBV9
J: TRBJ2-5
D: NA
size: NA
length: 15

DNA: TGTGCCAGCAGGAATAGCGGAGAGCAGTACTTC
CDR3: CASRNSGEQYF
V: TRBV7-2
J: TRBJ2-7
D: NA
size: NA
length: 11

DNA: TGTGCCAGTCGGACAGTCGATAATTCACCCCTCCACTTT
CDR3: CASRTVDNSPLHF
V: TRBV19
J: TRBJ1-6
D: NA
size: NA
length: 13

DNA: TGTGCCAGTAGTATAGATCTCTTTTTGAGACAGGGCTATGGCTACACCTTC
CDR3: CASSIDLFLRQGYGYTF
V: TRBV19
J: TRBJ1-2
D: TRBD1
size: NA
length: 17

DNA: TGTGCCATCAGTGAGCCGGGACAGAAAACTGAAGCTTTCTTT
CDR3: CAISEPGQKTEAFF
V: TRBV10-3
J: TRBJ1-1
D: TRBD1
size: few
length: 14

DNA: TGTGCCAGCAGCTTAAGGTCTAGCGGGGGGATAGATCGCTCTGGGGCCAACGTCCTGACTTTC
CDR3: CASSLRSSGGIDRSGANVLTF
V: TRBV7-3
J: TRBJ2-6
D: TRBD2
size: NA
length: 21

DNA: TGTGCCAGCAGCGAGGGGACAGGGGATAATTCACCCCTCCACTTT
CDR3: CASSEGTGDNSPLHF
V: TRBV9
J: TRBJ1-6
D: TRBD1
size: NA
length: 15

DNA: TGTGCCAGCAGCGTAGGGGGAGGGCTTGAAGACTATGGCTACACCTTC
CDR3: CASSVGGGLEDYGYTF
V: TRBV9
J: TRBJ1-2
D: NA
size: NA
length: 16

DNA: TGTGCCAGCACCCCCCCGGGGGGCGCCGGGGAGCTGTTTTTT
CDR3: CASTPPGGAGELFF
V: TRBV5-4
J: TRBJ2-2
D: NA
size: NA
length: 14

DNA: TGTGCCAGCAGCTTAGATTCAGGGGCCGGGGCCCAGAACACTGAAGCTTTCTTT
CDR3: CASSLDSGAGAQNTEAFF
V: TRBV11-2
J: TRBJ1-1
D: NA
size: NA
length: 18

DNA: TGTGCCAGCAGCCAAGACAGTGTTTACGAGCAGTACTTC
CDR3: CASSQDSVYEQYF
V: TRBV14
J: TRBJ2-7
D: NA
size: NA
length: 13

DNA: TGTGCCATCAGTGAGCGGTTAACAGGGAACTATGGCTACACCTTC
CDR3: CAISERLTGNYGYTF
V: TRBV10-3
J: TRBJ1-2
D: NA
size: NA
length: 15

DNA: TGCAGCGCCTTCCTAGCGGGGGGCCCGAGCTCCTACAATGAGCAGTTCTTC
CDR3: CSAFLAGGPSSYNEQFF
V: TRBV29-1
J: TRBJ2-1
D: TRBD2
size: NA
length: 17

DNA: TGTGCCAGCAGCTTGGGACAACTGAACACTGAAGCTTTCTTT
CDR3: CASSLGQLNTEAFF
V: TRBV7-9
J: TRBJ1-1
D: NA
size: NA
length: 14

DNA: TGTGCCTGGGGTCGGGCGGGGGAAAGAGATACGCAGTATTTT
CDR3: CAWGRAGERDTQYF
V: TRBV30
J: TRBJ2-3
D: TRBD2
size: NA
length: 14

DNA: TGTGCCAGCAGCCACCCGAGGAGCGGGGGCATTGAAGAGACCCAGTACTTC
CDR3: CASSHPRSGGIEETQYF
V: TRBV4-2
J: TRBJ2-5
D: TRBD2
size: NA
length: 17

DNA: TGTGCCAGCAGAGCCGGGACAGCGAACACTGAAGCTTTCTTT
CDR3: CASRAGTANTEAFF
V: TRBV6-6
J: TRBJ1-1
D: TRBD1
size: NA
length: 14

DNA: TGTGCCAGCAGCGAGGCCCCGGGGGACTCCTACGAGCAGTACTTC
CDR3: CASSEAPGDSYEQYF
V: TRBV9
J: TRBJ2-7
D: NA
size: NA
length: 15

DNA: TGTGCCAGCAGAGATGGACAGGGGGCAACTAATGAAAAACTGTTTTTT
CDR3: CASRDGQGATNEKLFF
V: TRBV2
J: TRBJ1-4
D: TRBD1
size: NA
length: 16

DNA: TGTGCCAGCAGCCGAGTCCCGGGACAGGGCCACGAGCAGTACTTC
CDR3: CASSRVPGQGHEQYF
V: TRBV7-9
J: TRBJ2-7
D: TRBD1
size: NA
length: 15

DNA: TGTGCCAGCAGTGAATATCTCGGCCGGGACACAGATACGCAGTATTTT
CDR3: CASSEYLGRDTDTQYF
V: TRBV25-1
J: TRBJ2-3
D: NA
size: NA
length: 16

DNA: TGTGCCAGCAGTTTGCTAGGTGGCTACACCTTC
CDR3: CASSLLGGYTF
V: TRBV28
J: TRBJ1-2
D: NA
size: once
length: 11

DNA: TGCGCCAGCAGTGTAGCGGGGGGTGATCGCGAGACCCAGTACTTC
CDR3: CASSVAGGDRETQYF
V: TRBV10-1
J: TRBJ2-5
D: TRBD2
size: few
length: 15

DNA: TGTGCCAGCAGTCGGAGCGGGGAACCAGGGGAAGAGACCCAGTACTTC
CDR3: CASSRSGEPGEETQYF
V: TRBV4-2
J: TRBJ2-5
D: NA
size: NA
length: 16

DNA: TGTGCCAGCAGCTTACAGGGGGCGTCTAATGAAAAACTGTTTTTT
CDR3: CASSLQGASNEKLFF
V: TRBV7-3
J: TRBJ1-4
D: TRBD1
size: NA
length: 15

DNA: TGCGCCAGCAGCTCGCAGGGGGGTACAGATACGCAGTATTTT
CDR3: CASSSQGGTDTQYF
V: TRBV5-1
J: TRBJ2-3
D: NA
size: few
length: 14

DNA: TGTGCCAGCAGAGGGACAGGGGTGGGTTCACCCCTCCACTTT
CDR3: CASRGTGVGSPLHF
V: TRBV6-4
J: TRBJ1-6
D: TRBD1
size: NA
length: 14

DNA: TGTGCCAGCAGCGCACAGATCGATCAGCCCCAGCATTTT
CDR3: CASSAQIDQPQHF
V: TRBV9
J: TRBJ1-5
D: NA
size: NA
length: 13

DNA: TGTGCCAGCAGCACCAAAGGACTAGCGGGGGGGCGCCACAATGAGCAGTTCTTC
CDR3: CASSTKGLAGGRHNEQFF
V: TRBV7-2
J: TRBJ2-1
D: TRBD2
size: once
length: 18

DNA: TGTGCCAGCCAGAAACTAGCGCACGCCTACGAGCAGTACTTC
CDR3: CASQKLAHAYEQYF
V: TRBV7-2
J: TRBJ2-7
D: TRBD2
size: NA
length: 14

DNA: TGTGCCAGCAGCCCCGGACAGGGGGCAAACACCATATATTTT
CDR3: CASSPGQGANTIYF
V: TRBV7-9
J: TRBJ1-3
D: TRBD1
size: NA
length: 14